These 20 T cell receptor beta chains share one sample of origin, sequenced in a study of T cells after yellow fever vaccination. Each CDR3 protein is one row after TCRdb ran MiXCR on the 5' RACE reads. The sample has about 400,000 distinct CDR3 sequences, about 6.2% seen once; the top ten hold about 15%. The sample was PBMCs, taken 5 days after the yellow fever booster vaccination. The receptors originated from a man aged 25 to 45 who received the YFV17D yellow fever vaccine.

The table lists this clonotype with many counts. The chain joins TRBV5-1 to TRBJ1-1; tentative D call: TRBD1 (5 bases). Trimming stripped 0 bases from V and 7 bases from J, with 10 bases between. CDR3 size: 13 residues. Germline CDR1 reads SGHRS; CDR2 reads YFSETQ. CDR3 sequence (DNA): TGCGCCAGCAGCTTGGAAAGGGGTGATGAAGCTTTCTTT. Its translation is CASSLERGDEAFF. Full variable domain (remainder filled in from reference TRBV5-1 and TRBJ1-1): KAGVTQTPRYLIKTRGQQVTLSCSPISGHRSVSWYQQTPGQGLQFLFEYFSETQRNKGNFPGRFSGRQFSNSRSEMNVSTLELGDSALYLCASSLERGDEAFFGQGTRLTVV.

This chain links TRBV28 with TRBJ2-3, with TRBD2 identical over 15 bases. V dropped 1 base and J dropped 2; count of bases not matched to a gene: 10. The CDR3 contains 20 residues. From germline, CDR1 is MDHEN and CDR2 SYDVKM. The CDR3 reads CASSLYPGLAGGLPTDTQYF. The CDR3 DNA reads TGTGCCAGCAGTTTATACCCGGGACTAGCGGGAGGCCTCCCCACAGATACGCAGTATTTT.

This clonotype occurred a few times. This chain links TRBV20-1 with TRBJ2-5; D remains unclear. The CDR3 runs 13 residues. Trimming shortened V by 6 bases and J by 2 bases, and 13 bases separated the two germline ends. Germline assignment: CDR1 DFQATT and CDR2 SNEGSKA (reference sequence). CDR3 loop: CSAEVSLQETQYF. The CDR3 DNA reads TGCAGTGCCGAGGTCAGCCTTCAAGAGACCCAGTACTTC.

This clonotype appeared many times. Written as DNA, the CDR3 is TGCGCCAGCAGCTTGGTGTGGGACAGGGCCTACGAGCAGTACTTC. This sequence encodes CASSLVWDRAYEQYF. The rearrangement links TRBV5-1 to TRBJ2-7; 9 bases match TRBD1. The length of the CDR3 is 15 residues. Per the germline V gene, CDR1 is SGHRS and CDR2 is YFSETQ. V trimming: 0 bases; J trimming: 2 bases; junction bases outside the gene matches: 3.

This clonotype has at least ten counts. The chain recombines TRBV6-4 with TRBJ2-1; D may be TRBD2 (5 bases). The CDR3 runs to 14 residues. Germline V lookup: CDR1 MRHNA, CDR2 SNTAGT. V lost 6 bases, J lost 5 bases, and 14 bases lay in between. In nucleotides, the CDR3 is TGTGCCAGCAGAACGTCAGCGGCCCACAATGAGCAGTTCTTC. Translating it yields CASRTSAAHNEQFF.

The CDR3: CSARDPRGNYEQYF. CDR3 nucleotides: TGCAGTGCTAGAGACCCTAGGGGCAACTACGAGCAGTACTTC. The rearrangement links TRBV20-1 to TRBJ2-7; D perhaps matches TRBD1 (5 bases). The CDR3 runs to 14 residues. From germline, CDR1 is DFQATT and CDR2 SNEGSKA (reference sequence). V was cut by 0 bases and J by 3 bases, with 12 bases left in between.

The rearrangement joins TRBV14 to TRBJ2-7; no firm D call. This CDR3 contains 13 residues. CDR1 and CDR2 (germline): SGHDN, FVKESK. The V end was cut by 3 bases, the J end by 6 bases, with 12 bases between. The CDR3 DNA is TGTGCCAGCAGCCAGGAAATTTTCGGCGAGCAGTACTTC. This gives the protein CASSQEIFGEQYF.

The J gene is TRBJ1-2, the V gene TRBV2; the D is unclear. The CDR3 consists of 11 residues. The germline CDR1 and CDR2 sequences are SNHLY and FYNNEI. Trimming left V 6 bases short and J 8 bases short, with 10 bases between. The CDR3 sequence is CASRLTGGYTF. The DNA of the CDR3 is TGTGCCAGCAGACTTACGGGCGGCTACACCTTC.

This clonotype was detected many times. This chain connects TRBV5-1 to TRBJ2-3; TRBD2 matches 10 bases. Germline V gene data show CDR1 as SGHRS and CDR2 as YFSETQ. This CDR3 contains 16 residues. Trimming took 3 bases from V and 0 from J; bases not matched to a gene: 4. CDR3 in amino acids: CASSSGLAASTDTQYF. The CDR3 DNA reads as TGCGCCAGCAGCTCCGGACTAGCGGCAAGCACAGATACGCAGTATTTT.

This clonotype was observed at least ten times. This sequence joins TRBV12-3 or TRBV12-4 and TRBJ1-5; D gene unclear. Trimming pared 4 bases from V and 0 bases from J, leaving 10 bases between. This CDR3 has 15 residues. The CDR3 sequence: CASSSAGYSNQPQHF. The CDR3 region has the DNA TGTGCCAGCAGTTCCGCGGGGTATAGCAATCAGCCCCAGCATTTT.

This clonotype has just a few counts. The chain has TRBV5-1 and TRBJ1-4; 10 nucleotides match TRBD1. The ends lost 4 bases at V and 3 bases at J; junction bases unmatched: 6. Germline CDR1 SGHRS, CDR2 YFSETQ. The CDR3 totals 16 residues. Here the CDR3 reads CASSLGTGASNEKLFF. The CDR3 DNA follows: TGCGCCAGCAGCCTCGGGACAGGGGCCTCTAATGAAAAACTGTTTTTT.

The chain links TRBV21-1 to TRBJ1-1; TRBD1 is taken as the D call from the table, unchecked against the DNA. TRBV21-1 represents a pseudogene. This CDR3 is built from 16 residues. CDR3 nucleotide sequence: TGTGCCAGCAGCACCCACAGGGGGCGAGGTCCCACTGAAGCTTTCTTT. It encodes CASSTHRGRGPTEAFF.

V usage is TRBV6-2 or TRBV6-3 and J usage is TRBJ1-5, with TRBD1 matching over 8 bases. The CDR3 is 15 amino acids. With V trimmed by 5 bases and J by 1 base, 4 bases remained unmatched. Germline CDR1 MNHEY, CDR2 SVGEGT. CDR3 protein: CASSTDRASNQPQHF. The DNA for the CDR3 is TGTGCCAGCAGTACGGACAGGGCAAGCAATCAGCCCCAGCATTTT.

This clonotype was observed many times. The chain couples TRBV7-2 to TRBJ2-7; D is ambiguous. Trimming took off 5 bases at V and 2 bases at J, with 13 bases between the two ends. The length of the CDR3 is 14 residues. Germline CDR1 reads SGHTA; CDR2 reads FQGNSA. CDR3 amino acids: CASSPHWNTYEQYF. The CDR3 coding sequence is TGTGCCAGCAGCCCACATTGGAACACCTACGAGCAGTACTTC.

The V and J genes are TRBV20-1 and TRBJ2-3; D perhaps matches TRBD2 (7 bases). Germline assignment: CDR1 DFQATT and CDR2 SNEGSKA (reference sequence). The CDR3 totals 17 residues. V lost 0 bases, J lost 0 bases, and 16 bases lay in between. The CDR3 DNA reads TGCAGTGCTAGAGATCCGGACAGCGGGACAAGCACAGATACGCAGTATTTT. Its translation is CSARDPDSGTSTDTQYF.

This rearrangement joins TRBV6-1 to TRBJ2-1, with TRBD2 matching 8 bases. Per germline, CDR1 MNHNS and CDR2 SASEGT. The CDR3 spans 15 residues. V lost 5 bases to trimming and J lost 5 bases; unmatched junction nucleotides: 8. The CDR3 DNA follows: TGTGCCAGCAGTAAACCCACTAGCGGCCACAATGAGCAGTTCTTC. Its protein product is CASSKPTSGHNEQFF.

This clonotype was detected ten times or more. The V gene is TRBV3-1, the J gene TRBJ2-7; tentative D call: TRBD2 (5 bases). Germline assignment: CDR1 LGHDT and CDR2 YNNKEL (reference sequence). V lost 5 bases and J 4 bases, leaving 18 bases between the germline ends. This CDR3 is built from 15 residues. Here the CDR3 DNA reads TGTGCCAGCAGCTCGGGGAGCCAGCGTGGTTACGAGCAGTACTTC. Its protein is CASSSGSQRGYEQYF.

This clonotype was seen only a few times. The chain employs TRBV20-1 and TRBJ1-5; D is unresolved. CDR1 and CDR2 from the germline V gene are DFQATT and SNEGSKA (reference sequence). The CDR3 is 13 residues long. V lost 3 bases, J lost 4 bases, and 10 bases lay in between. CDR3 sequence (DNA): TGCAGTGCTAGGGGTTGGGTGAATCAGCCCCAGCATTTT. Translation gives CSARGWVNQPQHF.

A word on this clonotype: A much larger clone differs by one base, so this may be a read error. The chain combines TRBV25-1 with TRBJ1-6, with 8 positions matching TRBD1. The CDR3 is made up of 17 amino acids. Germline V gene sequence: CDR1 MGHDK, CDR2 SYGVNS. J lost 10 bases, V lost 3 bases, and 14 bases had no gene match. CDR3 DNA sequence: TGTGCCAGCAGTGACGCCCCCGGACAGGGAGACGGGTCACCCCTCCACTTT. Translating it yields CASSDAPGQGDGSPLHF.

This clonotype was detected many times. The CDR3 nucleotides are TGTGCCAGCAGCGCCTCCGACAGGGGGTGGTACAATGAGCAGTTCTTC. Residues: CASSASDRGWYNEQFF. V usage is TRBV7-9 and J usage is TRBJ2-1; TRBD1 matches at 9 bases. V shed 5 bases and J 4 bases; nucleotides not matched to a gene: 9. This CDR3 comprises 16 residues. Germline CDR1 SEHNR, CDR2 FQNEAQ (reference sequence). Looking up the rest from reference TRBV7-9 and TRBJ2-1 gives the full variable domain: DTGVSQNPRHKITKRGQNVTFRCDPISEHNRLYWYRQTLGQGPEFLTYFQNEAQLEKSRLLSDRFSAERPKGSFSTLEIQRTEQGDSAMYLCASSASDRGWYNEQFFGPGTRLTVL.